Listed below are T cell receptor beta chains from one sample, sequenced in a study of T cell responses to AZD1222 COVID-19 vaccine. The table came from immunoSEQ multiplex PCR; TCRdb's copy has only in-frame clones and leaves some out. Of around 140,000 clones listed, 90% are singletons. Sequenced material: peripheral blood, taken 28 days after the second AZD1222 dose. The receptors shown here come from an adult who received the AZD1222 COVID-19 vaccine. The CDR3 runs from the conserved cysteine through the conserved F or W. Each record gives: V gene, D gene, J gene, clone size, CDR3 DNA, CDR3 protein. A D gene is named only where the DNA matches it firmly. Where a row states a size, it is once, few, many or the class of an expanded clone; other rows omit it.

TRBV13	.	TRBJ2-3	.	TGTGCCAGCAGCTTGCGTCCGGGGGCCGTACCAGATACGCAGTATTTT	CASSLRPGAVPDTQYF
TRBV2	.	TRBJ1-6	.	TGTGCCAGCAGTGAAGATCAGGGGCGGCCCCTCCACTTT	CASSEDQGRPLHF
TRBV18	.	TRBJ1-1	.	TGTGCCAGCTCACCATCCCAACTATCGGGGACAGAAGCTTTCTTT	CASSPSQLSGTEAFF
TRBV19	TRBD2	TRBJ2-7	.	TGTGCCAGTAGTCCCACGGGACTAGCTCAGAACGAGCAGTACTTC	CASSPTGLAQNEQYF
TRBV12-3/TRBV12-4	.	TRBJ1-1	once	TGTGCCAGCAGTTTAAAGGTGAACACTGAAGCTTTCTTT	CASSLKVNTEAFF
TRBV3-1/TRBV3-2	TRBD2	TRBJ2-1	.	TGTGCCAGCAGCCGCGTTTTGGTGGCTAGCGGGGGGGCCGATGAGCAGTTCTTC	CASSRVLVASGGADEQFF
TRBV6-2/TRBV6-3	TRBD2	TRBJ2-2	.	TGTGCCAGCAGTCATCACCGAGGACTAGCGGGAGCTGCCGGGGAGCTGTTTTTT	CASSHHRGLAGAAGELFF
TRBV2	.	TRBJ2-5	.	TGTGCCACCAGCGTTCAAGAGACCCAGTACTTC	CATSVQETQYF
TRBV5-1	.	TRBJ1-3	.	TGCGCCAGCAGCTTGAGCGGCCAGAACTCTGGAAACACCATATATTTT	CASSLSGQNSGNTIYF
TRBV19	.	TRBJ1-6	.	TGTGCCAGTAGTAAGGACAGATCCGGGAATTCACCCCTCCACTTT	CASSKDRSGNSPLHF
TRBV29-1	TRBD1	TRBJ1-1	.	TGCAGCGTAGGGACAGGGGGTATGAACACTGAAGCTTTCTTT	CSVGTGGMNTEAFF
TRBV5-6	TRBD2	TRBJ2-1	.	TGTGCCAGCAGCCTTAGCGGGGGGGTCTACAATGAGCAGTTCTTC	CASSLSGGVYNEQFF
TRBV5-5	TRBD1	TRBJ1-1	.	TGTGCCAGCAGCTGGACAGGGGGGAACACTGAAGCTTTCTTT	CASSWTGGNTEAFF
TRBV3-1/TRBV3-2	.	TRBJ1-5	.	TGTGCCAGCAGCCAAGGACGGAATAGCAATCAGCCCCAGCATTTT	CASSQGRNSNQPQHF
TRBV18	.	TRBJ1-1	.	TGTGCCAGCTCAGTCGGGGGGAACACTGAAGCTTTCTTT	CASSVGGNTEAFF
TRBV19	.	TRBJ1-6	.	TGTGCCAGTAGTAGAGGGTATAATTCACCCCTCCACTTT	CASSRGYNSPLHF
TRBV7-3	.	TRBJ2-2	.	TGTGCCAGCAGCTTCGCCCAAGGGGGCACCGGGGAGCTGTTTTTT	CASSFAQGGTGELFF
TRBV16	.	TRBJ1-2	.	TGTGCCAGCAGCCAATCCCGGGGCAGGGGTACAGGTGGCTACACCTTC	CASSQSRGRGTGGYTF
TRBV10-2	.	TRBJ2-7	.	TGCGCCAGCAGTGAGGATAGCTCCTACGAGCAGTACTTC	CASSEDSSYEQYF
TRBV19	TRBD2	TRBJ2-6	.	TGTGCCAGTAGTCTACCGGGACTAGCGGCCTCTGGGGCCAACGTCCTGACTTTC	CASSLPGLAASGANVLTF
TRBV7-9	.	TRBJ1-5	.	TGTGCCAGCAGCTTAGCACAGGGCAATCAGCCCCAGCATTTT	CASSLAQGNQPQHF
TRBV11-2	.	TRBJ2-7	.	TGTGCCAGCAGCCCCGGTACCCACGAGCAGTACTTC	CASSPGTHEQYF
TRBV20-1	.	TRBJ1-6	.	TGCAGTGCTAGATCCACCTCACCCCTCCACTTT	CSARSTSPLHF
TRBV30	.	TRBJ1-5	.	TGTGCCTGGAGTGTAACCACGGCCTTAAGCAATCAGCCCCAGCATTTT	CAWSVTTALSNQPQHF
TRBV7-3	TRBD2	TRBJ2-1	.	TGTGCCAGCAGCCCGGAGACTAGCTTCAGCTCCTACAATGAGCAGTTCTTC	CASSPETSFSSYNEQFF
TRBV2	.	TRBJ2-3	.	TGTGCCAGCAGTGGAGGCGATACGCAGTATTTT	CASSGGDTQYF
TRBV5-1	.	TRBJ1-1	.	TGCGCCAGCAGCCGGGGGAGTGGACAATTGAACACTGAAGCTTTCTTT	CASSRGSGQLNTEAFF